A single sample is the source of the 29 T cell receptor beta chains below, sequenced in a study of CD8 T cells in ankylosing spondylitis. General observations from the study: Blood of patients with ankylosing spondylitis appeared to be characterized by a TCR beta motif of eight or nine highly homologous variants.

Their antigen targets remain unknown. TCRdb redid the calling of the 5' RACE reads with MiXCR, one entry per CDR3 protein. The table shows about 800,000 distinct CDR3 sequences, with 10% to 15% occurring only once. The sequencing sample was made of blood, either unsorted or a sorted T cell fraction (not recorded which). The receptors originated from a male donor with ankylosing spondylitis.

The chain joins TRBV24-1 to TRBJ2-2, with D perhaps TRBD2 (6 bases). The CDR3 loop spans 16 amino acids. Germline lookup yields CDR1 KGHDR and CDR2 SFDVKD. V lost 1 base and J lost 2, with 10 bases in between. In DNA form, the CDR3 reads TGTGCCACCAGTGATTTTCGAGCGGGCAACACCGGGGAGCTGTTTTTT. Amino acid sequence: CATSDFRAGNTGELFF.

This clonotype was observed a handful of times. The rearrangement links TRBV5-1 to TRBJ1-2, with 11 bases matching TRBD1. This CDR3 region has 16 residues. The V gene end was trimmed by 4 bases and the J gene end by 8 bases; junction bases not matched to a gene: 13. Germline CDR1 SGHRS, CDR2 YFSETQ. In nucleotides, the CDR3 is TGCGCCAGCAGCCCGGGAGGACAGGGGGCGACCCGAGGCTACACCTTC. This gives the protein CASSPGGQGATRGYTF.

This clonotype was counted between two and nine times. The chain carries TRBV7-2 and TRBJ2-5, with D perhaps matching TRBD1 (6 bases). This CDR3 has 16 residues. Trimming took off 5 bases at V and 1 base at J, with 17 bases between the two ends. The germline gives CDR1 SGHTA, CDR2 FQGNSA. The CDR3 spells CASSPGQPLTQETQYF. The CDR3 coding sequence is TGTGCCAGCAGCCCCGGACAGCCTTTAACCCAAGAGACCCAGTACTTC.

V is TRBV11-2 and J is TRBJ2-3, with 14 bases matching TRBD2. The CDR3 is made up of 18 amino acids. V shed 4 bases and J 4 bases; nucleotides not matched to a gene: 10. Germline V gene lookup returns CDR1 SGHAT and CDR2 FQNNGV. Here the CDR3 DNA reads TGTGCCAGCAGCTATGGGACTAGCGGGGGCCGGGGGCCAGATACGCAGTATTTT. Encoded protein: CASSYGTSGGRGPDTQYF.

The table lists this clonotype with a few counts. The rearrangement links TRBV27 to TRBJ1-2, with TRBD1 as a possible D gene (6 bases). CDR3 length: 13 amino acids. V was shortened by 2 bases and J by 6 bases, with 10 bases between the two germline ends. The germline CDR1 and CDR2 sequences are MNHEY and SMNVEV (reference sequence). In DNA, the CDR3 is TGTGCCAGCAGTTTACGGGGGGCTGATGGCTACACCTTC. Translation: CASSLRGADGYTF.

The chain has TRBV10-3 and TRBJ2-1; 7 bases align to TRBD1. This CDR3 has 16 residues. Germline-derived CDR1 and CDR2 are ENHRY and SYGVKD. V gave up 6 bases and J gave up 4 bases; unmatched junction bases: 12. The CDR3 here is CAIRDTGTDDYNEQFF. The CDR3 nucleotides read TGTGCCATCAGGGATACCGGGACAGATGATTACAATGAGCAGTTCTTC.

V usage is TRBV20-1 and J usage is TRBJ1-4; TRBD1 might be the D (5 bases). Trimming removed 4 bases at V and 7 bases at J, with 16 bases between. Germline CDR1 is DFQATT and CDR2 is SNEGSKA (reference sequence). The CDR3 loop spans 14 amino acids. The chain's CDR3 is CSANNLGVSEKLFF. CDR3 sequence (DNA): TGCAGTGCTAATAACTTAGGGGTTTCTGAAAAACTGTTTTTT.

The table lists this clonotype with a few counts. The V call is TRBV24-1, the J call TRBJ2-1; TRBD1 aligns across 7 bases. With V trimmed by 4 bases and J by 1 base, 6 bases remained unmatched. Per the germline V gene, CDR1 is KGHDR and CDR2 is SFDVKD. The length of the CDR3 is 16 residues. This CDR3 is CATSEPDRASYNEQFF. The CDR3 coding sequence is TGTGCCACCAGTGAACCTGACAGGGCTTCCTACAATGAGCAGTTCTTC.

The sample holds a few counts of this clonotype. CDR3 sequence: CASSFRQGYTEAFF. The CDR3, as DNA: TGTGCCAGCAGCTTTAGACAGGGTTACACTGAAGCTTTCTTT. The J gene is TRBJ1-1, the V gene TRBV7-2; 7 nucleotides match TRBD1. There are 14 residues in the CDR3. Germline CDR1 and CDR2: SGHTA and FQGNSA. V lost 3 bases to trimming and J lost 3 bases; unmatched junction nucleotides: 4. Full variable domain (missing parts from reference TRBV7-2 and TRBJ1-1): GAGVSQSPSNKVTEKGKDVELRCDPISGHTALYWYRQSLGQGLEFLIYFQGNSAPDKSGLPSDRFSAERTGGSVSTLTIQRTQQEDSAVYLCASSFRQGYTEAFFGQGTRLTVV.

This clonotype was counted ten times or more. The chain combines TRBV6-1 with TRBJ2-2, with D possibly TRBD2 on 6 matching bases. V was shortened by 10 bases and J by 6 bases, with 12 bases between the two germline ends. Germline loops: CDR1 MNHNS, CDR2 SASEGT. The length of the CDR3 is 12 residues. The DNA of the CDR3 is TGTGCCACCACTAGCTTACCCGGGGAGCTGTTTTTT. Residues: CATTSLPGELFF.

This sequence joins TRBV5-1 and TRBJ2-1; the D is unclear. CDR3 length: 16 amino acids. Germline CDR1 reads SGHRS; CDR2 reads YFSETQ. With 6 bases removed from V and 0 bases from J, the gap between germline ends came to 16 bases. CDR3 DNA: TGCGCCAGCACCCACGGTCTGCTCATCTCCTACAATGAGCAGTTCTTC. Its protein product is CASTHGLLISYNEQFF.

The V call is TRBV7-2, the J call TRBJ1-2, with a possible D match to TRBD1 (5 bases). V lost 4 bases, J lost 5 bases, and 14 bases lay in between. The CDR3 is made up of 14 amino acids. CDR1 is SGHTA, CDR2 FQGNSA, per germline. The CDR3: CASSSRVPAYGYTF. Here the CDR3 DNA reads TGTGCCAGCAGCTCCAGGGTTCCGGCTTATGGCTACACCTTC.

This clonotype was detected ten times or more. This sequence joins TRBV20-1 and TRBJ2-5, with D perhaps TRBD2 (6 bases). CDR3 length: 13 amino acids. The germline CDR1 and CDR2 sequences are DFQATT and SNEGSKA (reference sequence). The V gene lost 6 bases and the J gene lost 0 bases, with 11 bases spanning the gap. CDR3 bases: TGCAGTGCCCACGGGGGACACCAAGAGACCCAGTACTTC. Translation: CSAHGGHQETQYF.

This clonotype was seen a single time. The rearrangement uses TRBV6-2 or TRBV6-3 and TRBJ2-7, with D tentatively TRBD1 or TRBD2 (5 bases each). The CDR3 runs 15 residues. The V end was cut by 5 bases, the J end by 2 bases, with 16 bases between. Germline loops: CDR1 MNHEY, CDR2 SVGEGT. CDR3 sequence (DNA): TGTGCCAGCAGTAAACCCGGCCAGGGACCCTACGAGCAGTACTTC. Amino acids: CASSKPGQGPYEQYF.

The chain's CDR3 is CASSYSRGSTRYTDTQYF. For the CDR3, the DNA is TGTGCCAGCAGTTACTCGAGAGGTAGCACTCGGTATACAGATACGCAGTATTTT. V is TRBV6-5 and J is TRBJ2-3; D remains ambiguous. In germline, CDR1 is MNHEY, CDR2 SVGAGI. The CDR3 totals 18 residues. With 0 bases removed from V and 3 bases from J, the gap between germline ends came to 19 bases.

This clonotype has just a few counts. V and J are TRBV6-5 and TRBJ2-3, with 7 nucleotides matching TRBD1. CDR1 is MNHEY and CDR2 is SVGAGI in the germline V gene. J gave up 5 bases and V 4 bases, and 9 bases lay outside the gene matches. There are 15 residues in the CDR3. Here the CDR3 DNA reads TGTGCCAGCAGTTCCGTCCTCCGGGACAGAGATACGCAGTATTTT. Residues: CASSSVLRDRDTQYF.

This clonotype was seen at least ten times. V and J are TRBV20-1 and TRBJ2-3; D might be TRBD1 (6 bases). Trimming shortened V by 5 bases and J by 2 bases, and 17 bases separated the two germline ends. The CDR3 totals 15 residues. Germline V gene data show CDR1 as DFQATT and CDR2 as SNEGSKA (reference sequence). The CDR3 DNA reads TGCAGTGCTCGATCGGACAGTCCCTACACAGATACGCAGTATTTT. Amino acid sequence: CSARSDSPYTDTQYF.

This clonotype was counted only a few times. The chain has TRBV10-3 and TRBJ2-1; D perhaps matches TRBD2 (6 bases). Germline CDR1 and CDR2: ENHRY and SYGVKD. The CDR3 loop spans 14 amino acids. V was trimmed by 3 bases and J by 6 bases, leaving 12 bases between them. CDR3 DNA: TGTGCCATCAGTGACCAAGCGGGCCTCAATGAGCAGTTCTTC. Translation gives CAISDQAGLNEQFF.

This clonotype has just a few counts. The chain employs TRBV5-1 and TRBJ2-3, with a tentative D call TRBD2 (5 bases). The germline CDR1 and CDR2 sequences are SGHRS and YFSETQ. V dropped 1 base and J dropped 6 bases, with 12 bases sitting between them. The CDR3 runs to 14 residues. CDR3 amino acids: CASSLTTWEDTQYF. The CDR3 nucleotides are TGCGCCAGCAGCTTGACAACCTGGGAGGATACGCAGTATTTT.

The rearrangement links TRBV7-2 to TRBJ1-2; D is perhaps TRBD1 (5 bases). CDR1 and CDR2 from the germline V gene are SGHTA and FQGNSA. V was cut by 5 bases and J by 4 bases, with 14 bases left in between. The CDR3 totals 14 residues. In nucleotides, the CDR3 is TGTGCCAGCAGCACCGCATCCAGGGTCTATGGCTACACCTTC. Protein sequence: CASSTASRVYGYTF. The full variable domain, its missing parts supplied by reference TRBV7-2 and TRBJ1-2, is GAGVSQSPSNKVTEKGKDVELRCDPISGHTALYWYRQSLGQGLEFLIYFQGNSAPDKSGLPSDRFSAERTGGSVSTLTIQRTQQEDSAVYLCASSTASRVYGYTFGSGTRLTVV.

A few counts support this clonotype. The rearrangement uses TRBV7-2 and TRBJ1-1; no reliable D call. The germline CDR1 and CDR2 sequences are SGHTA and FQGNSA. Deletions cut 5 bases from V and 5 bases from J, with 15 bases between. The CDR3 is 14 residues long. The CDR3 DNA follows: TGTGCCAGCAGCCCCCATGGGAGGGATACTGAAGCTTTCTTT. It specifies CASSPHGRDTEAFF.

This clonotype occurred a few times. V and J are TRBV4-3 and TRBJ1-4; 8 nucleotides match TRBD1. This CDR3 is built from 17 residues. The germline CDR1 and CDR2 sequences are LGHNA and YSLEER. J was trimmed by 6 bases and V by 3 bases; bases with no gene match: 12. For the CDR3, the DNA is TGCGCCAGCAGCCACGCCATAAGACAGGGGAGGTATGAAAAACTGTTTTTT. Protein sequence: CASSHAIRQGRYEKLFF.

CDR3: CASSSGTSDEQFF. The CDR3 nucleotides read TGCGCCAGCAGCTCAGGGACTAGTGATGAGCAGTTCTTC. The chain joins TRBV5-1 to TRBJ2-1; TRBD2 matches 8 bases. After removal of 3 bases from V and 8 bases from J, the junction contained 4 bases not matched to a gene. CDR1 and CDR2 (germline): SGHRS, YFSETQ. The CDR3 loop spans 13 amino acids.

This clonotype was found a few times. The chain carries TRBV4-3 and TRBJ2-3, with 9 bases aligning to TRBD2. The junction had 2 bases not matched to a gene; V was cut back by 0 bases and J by 1 base. Germline V gives CDR1 LGHNA, CDR2 YSLEER. The CDR3 has 16 amino acids. CDR3 nucleotide sequence: TGCGCCAGCAGCCAAGAAGCGGGGGGTCGCACAGATACGCAGTATTTT. It is translated as CASSQEAGGRTDTQYF.

This clonotype was seen a few times. The V call is TRBV15, the J call TRBJ1-2; D call uncertain. Germline V gene lookup returns CDR1 LNHNV and CDR2 YYDKDF (reference sequence). V lost 3 bases, J lost 4 bases, and 12 bases lay in between. The length of the CDR3 is 14 residues. For the CDR3, the DNA is TGTGCCACCAGCAGTCGCATAGGACCCTATGGCTACACCTTC. Translation: CATSSRIGPYGYTF.

In its sample, this clonotype was seen a few times. This chain links TRBV7-9 with TRBJ1-2; D gene uncertain. V shed 5 bases and J shed 4 bases, with 17 bases lying between them. The CDR3 contains 15 residues. Germline V gives CDR1 SEHNR, CDR2 FQNEAQ (reference sequence). CDR3 nucleotides: TGTGCCAGCAGCCCCACCTGGAGGGTTAGCTATGGCTACACCTTC. Translation gives CASSPTWRVSYGYTF. Using reference TRBV7-9 and TRBJ1-2 for the parts outside the CDR3, the full variable domain is DTGVSQNPRHKITKRGQNVTFRCDPISEHNRLYWYRQTLGQGPEFLTYFQNEAQLEKSRLLSDRFSAERPKGSFSTLEIQRTEQGDSAMYLCASSPTWRVSYGYTFGSGTRLTVV.

The sample holds many counts of this clonotype. This chain connects TRBV20-1 to TRBJ1-1; D not certain. Germline CDR1 reads DFQATT; CDR2 reads SNEGSKA (reference sequence). V lost 0 bases and J lost 4, with 9 bases in between. The CDR3 covers 13 residues. The CDR3 coding sequence is TGCAGTGCTAGAGATAGAATCTCCACTGAAGCTTTCTTT. Translating it yields CSARDRISTEAFF.

The sample holds a few counts of this clonotype. The V gene is TRBV7-2, the J gene TRBJ1-5; D gene uncertain. Germline assignment: CDR1 SGHTA and CDR2 FQGNSA. With 0 bases removed from V and 3 bases from J, the gap between germline ends came to 12 bases. The length of the CDR3 is 16 residues. For the CDR3, the DNA is TGTGCCAGCAGCTTAGCGCCCGGGCCTTACAATCAGCCCCAGCATTTT. Its protein is CASSLAPGPYNQPQHF.

The sample holds many counts of this clonotype. This chain joins TRBV9 and TRBJ1-3, with D unresolved. CDR1 is SGDLS and CDR2 is YYNGEE in the germline V gene. CDR3 length equals 14 residues. V was trimmed by 0 bases and J by 6 bases, leaving 10 bases between them. The CDR3 bases are TGTGCCAGCAGCGTAGCTGTCGGGTCAAACACCATATATTTT. Its protein is CASSVAVGSNTIYF.